This is a list of T cell receptor beta chains from one sample in a study of shared clonotypes between healthy human individuals. Profiled with immunoSEQ multiplex PCR; TCRdb holds only in-frame clones, not every one. The profile shows about 520,000 clones, 90% to 96% of them singletons. The sample was naive CD4+ T cells sorted from blood. These receptors were taken from a woman aged 30 to 39 in good health. The CDR3 runs from the conserved cysteine through the conserved F or W. D genes are given only for firm matches. Size is stated for part of the rows, as once, few or many counts, or as a class when the clone is expanded.

d_gene: -; j_gene: TRBJ2-7; abundance: -; v_gene: TRBV6-6; CDR3nt: TGTGCCAGCAGTTACTTTGGACCCGATCCCTACGAGCAGTACTTC; CDR3aa: CASSYFGPDPYEQYF
d_gene: -; j_gene: TRBJ2-1; abundance: -; v_gene: TRBV11-2; CDR3nt: TGTGCCAGCAGCTTACGGGCTTCCGTTAGCTCCTACAATGAGCAGTTCTTC; CDR3aa: CASSLRASVSSYNEQFF
d_gene: -; j_gene: TRBJ2-7; abundance: -; v_gene: TRBV19; CDR3nt: TGTGCCAGTAGCCCAGGGTACGTCTACGAGCAGTACTTC; CDR3aa: CASSPGYVYEQYF
d_gene: -; j_gene: TRBJ2-3; abundance: -; v_gene: TRBV5-4; CDR3nt: TGTGCCAGCAGCTTTGGTAGCAGCGGGCCCACAGATACGCAGTATTTT; CDR3aa: CASSFGSSGPTDTQYF
d_gene: -; j_gene: TRBJ2-7; abundance: -; v_gene: TRBV10-1; CDR3nt: TGCGCCAGCAACGGCGAGACAGGTCCCTTC; CDR3aa: CASNGETGPF
d_gene: -; j_gene: TRBJ2-5; abundance: -; v_gene: TRBV6-4; CDR3nt: TGTGCCAGCAGTGCAGAGGGTGGGGAGACCCAGTACTTC; CDR3aa: CASSAEGGETQYF
d_gene: -; j_gene: TRBJ1-5; abundance: -; v_gene: TRBV27; CDR3nt: TGTGCCAGCAGTTTGGCTGTTAATAGCAATCAGCCCCAGCATTTT; CDR3aa: CASSLAVNSNQPQHF
d_gene: TRBD2; j_gene: TRBJ2-3; abundance: -; v_gene: TRBV20-1; CDR3nt: TGCAGTGCTGGGGGGGGAGATACGCAGTATTTT; CDR3aa: CSAGGGDTQYF
d_gene: -; j_gene: TRBJ2-2; abundance: -; v_gene: TRBV28; CDR3nt: TGTGCCAGCTGTATTCGGTTTTACACCGGGGAGCTGTTTTTT; CDR3aa: CASCIRFYTGELFF
d_gene: -; j_gene: TRBJ2-7; abundance: -; v_gene: TRBV27; CDR3nt: TGTGCCAGCAGTCTCGGGACAAATAGTTACGAGCAGTACTTC; CDR3aa: CASSLGTNSYEQYF
d_gene: TRBD2; j_gene: TRBJ2-1; abundance: -; v_gene: TRBV4-2; CDR3nt: TGTGCCAGCAGCCAGAAGCGGGATATGGACTACAATGAGCAGTTCTTC; CDR3aa: CASSQKRDMDYNEQFF
d_gene: TRBD2; j_gene: TRBJ2-3; abundance: -; v_gene: TRBV5-1; CDR3nt: TGCGCCAGCAGCTTGGCCTTAGCGGGAGTTGATACGCAGTATTTT; CDR3aa: CASSLALAGVDTQYF
d_gene: TRBD1; j_gene: TRBJ2-3; abundance: -; v_gene: TRBV27; CDR3nt: TGTGCCAGCAGTTTCGGACAGGGTACGACAGATACGCAGTATTTT; CDR3aa: CASSFGQGTTDTQYF
d_gene: TRBD1; j_gene: TRBJ1-2; abundance: -; v_gene: TRBV5-4; CDR3nt: TGTGCCAGCAGCTTGAAGCCGCCAGGGGGTGTTTTGGGCTACACCTTC; CDR3aa: CASSLKPPGGVLGYTF
d_gene: TRBD2; j_gene: TRBJ2-1; abundance: -; v_gene: TRBV5-5; CDR3nt: TGTGCCAGCGGAACACTAGGCGGGAGTCATGAGCAGTTCTTC; CDR3aa: CASGTLGGSHEQFF
d_gene: -; j_gene: TRBJ2-7; abundance: few; v_gene: TRBV28; CDR3nt: TGTGCCAGCAGCCTCGGGGACGAGCAGTACTTC; CDR3aa: CASSLGDEQYF
d_gene: -; j_gene: TRBJ1-1; abundance: -; v_gene: TRBV10-2; CDR3nt: TGCGCCAGCAACCCGACAGGACAGTTGAACACTGAAGCTTTCTTT; CDR3aa: CASNPTGQLNTEAFF
d_gene: TRBD1; j_gene: TRBJ2-7; abundance: -; v_gene: TRBV18; CDR3nt: TGTGCCAGCTCACCAGGGGACAGTTCCTACGAGCAGTACTTC; CDR3aa: CASSPGDSSYEQYF
d_gene: -; j_gene: TRBJ2-1; abundance: -; v_gene: TRBV28; CDR3nt: TGTGCCAGCAGTTTATTTAGCGGCTACTACAATGAGCAGTTCTTC; CDR3aa: CASSLFSGYYNEQFF
d_gene: -; j_gene: TRBJ1-3; abundance: -; v_gene: TRBV4-1; CDR3nt: TGCGCCAGCAGCCAAGGTGGTCCCGGATGGAGCTCTGGAAACACCATATATTTT; CDR3aa: CASSQGGPGWSSGNTIYF
d_gene: -; j_gene: TRBJ1-1; abundance: -; v_gene: TRBV28; CDR3nt: TGTGCCAGCAGCTCGGGGACACCGAACACTGAAGCTTTCTTT; CDR3aa: CASSSGTPNTEAFF
d_gene: TRBD2; j_gene: TRBJ2-1; abundance: -; v_gene: TRBV27; CDR3nt: TGTGCCAGCAGTACGCTTCTAGCGGCTTCCTACAATGAGCAGTTCTTC; CDR3aa: CASSTLLAASYNEQFF
d_gene: -; j_gene: TRBJ1-1; abundance: -; v_gene: TRBV10-3; CDR3nt: TGTGCCATCCGGGGAGGAGGGACCACTGAAGCTTTCTTT; CDR3aa: CAIRGGGTTEAFF
d_gene: -; j_gene: TRBJ2-1; abundance: -; v_gene: TRBV18; CDR3nt: TGTGCCAGCTCACCACGTAACAGGGCTGGCAATGAGCAGTTCTTC; CDR3aa: CASSPRNRAGNEQFF
d_gene: -; j_gene: TRBJ2-3; abundance: -; v_gene: TRBV5-1; CDR3nt: TGCGCCAGCAGCTTGGGGGCTAGCAGATGGGTGGATACGCAGTATTTT; CDR3aa: CASSLGASRWVDTQYF
d_gene: TRBD1; j_gene: TRBJ2-3; abundance: -; v_gene: TRBV2; CDR3nt: TGTGCCAGCAACCGACTGGGACAGGTGAAACCAGATACGCAGTATTTT; CDR3aa: CASNRLGQVKPDTQYF
d_gene: -; j_gene: TRBJ2-1; abundance: -; v_gene: TRBV5-1; CDR3nt: TGCGCCAGCAGCTCCTCCGCTGCGCTCTCCTACAATGAGCAGTTCTTC; CDR3aa: CASSSSAALSYNEQFF
d_gene: -; j_gene: TRBJ2-6; abundance: -; v_gene: TRBV9; CDR3nt: TGTGCCAGCAGCGTCCAGGGGAGTGGGGCCAACGTCCTGACTTTC; CDR3aa: CASSVQGSGANVLTF
d_gene: TRBD1; j_gene: TRBJ2-1; abundance: -; v_gene: TRBV6-1; CDR3nt: TGTGCCAGCAGGGTTACAGGGGGTAGGGACAATGAGCAGTTCTTC; CDR3aa: CASRVTGGRDNEQFF
d_gene: TRBD2; j_gene: TRBJ2-2; abundance: -; v_gene: TRBV19; CDR3nt: TGTGCCAGTAGTGAACAGGGACTAGCGGGAGTCGGGGAGCTGTTTTTT; CDR3aa: CASSEQGLAGVGELFF
d_gene: -; j_gene: TRBJ2-5; abundance: -; v_gene: TRBV2; CDR3nt: TGTGCCAGCAACCGACAGATACAAGAGACCCAGTACTTC; CDR3aa: CASNRQIQETQYF
d_gene: TRBD2; j_gene: TRBJ2-5; abundance: -; v_gene: TRBV25-1; CDR3nt: TGTGCCAGCAGTGAACTACTAGCGCTCCAAGAGACCCAGTACTTC; CDR3aa: CASSELLALQETQYF
d_gene: TRBD2; j_gene: TRBJ2-1; abundance: -; v_gene: TRBV7-2; CDR3nt: TGTGCCAGCAGCTTTAGCGGGGGTTCCTACAATGAGCAGTTCTTC; CDR3aa: CASSFSGGSYNEQFF
d_gene: -; j_gene: TRBJ2-5; abundance: -; v_gene: TRBV6-1; CDR3nt: TGTGCCAGCAGCTGGATAACCCAAGAGACCCAGTACTTC; CDR3aa: CASSWITQETQYF
d_gene: TRBD1; j_gene: TRBJ1-1; abundance: once; v_gene: TRBV2; CDR3nt: TGTGCCAGTGAGGGAGGGGGCGAGTCGAAAGCTTTCTTT; CDR3aa: CASEGGGESKAFF
d_gene: -; j_gene: TRBJ1-4; abundance: -; v_gene: TRBV5-1; CDR3nt: TGCGCCAGCAGCTTCAAGCAGGGTGACGAAAAACTGTTTTTT; CDR3aa: CASSFKQGDEKLFF
d_gene: -; j_gene: TRBJ1-1; abundance: -; v_gene: TRBV2; CDR3nt: TGTGCCAGCAGTGTTTTGGGAGGGGACACTGAAGCTTTCTTT; CDR3aa: CASSVLGGDTEAFF
d_gene: -; j_gene: TRBJ2-1; abundance: -; v_gene: TRBV7-9; CDR3nt: TGTGCCAGCAGTCCGGGTGTGGGCTCCTACAATGAGCAGTTCTTC; CDR3aa: CASSPGVGSYNEQFF
d_gene: -; j_gene: TRBJ2-2; abundance: -; v_gene: TRBV27; CDR3nt: TGTGCCAGCAGGTTGGCCCGGACGCTAACCGGGGAGCTGTTTTTT; CDR3aa: CASRLARTLTGELFF